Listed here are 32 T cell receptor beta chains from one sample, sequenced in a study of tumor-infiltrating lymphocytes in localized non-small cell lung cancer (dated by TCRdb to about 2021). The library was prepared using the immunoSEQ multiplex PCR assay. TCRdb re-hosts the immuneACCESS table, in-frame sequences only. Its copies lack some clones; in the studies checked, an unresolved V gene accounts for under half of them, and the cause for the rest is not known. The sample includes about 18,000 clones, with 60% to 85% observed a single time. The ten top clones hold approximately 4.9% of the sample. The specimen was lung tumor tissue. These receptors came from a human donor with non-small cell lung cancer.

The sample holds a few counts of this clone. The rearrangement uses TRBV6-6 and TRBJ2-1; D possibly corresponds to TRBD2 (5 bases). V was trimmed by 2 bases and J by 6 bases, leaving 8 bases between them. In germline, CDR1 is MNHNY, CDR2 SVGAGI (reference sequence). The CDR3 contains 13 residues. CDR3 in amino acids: CASSYPDSNEQFF. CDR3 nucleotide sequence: TGTGCCAGCAGTTACCCGGACTCCAATGAGCAGTTCTTC.

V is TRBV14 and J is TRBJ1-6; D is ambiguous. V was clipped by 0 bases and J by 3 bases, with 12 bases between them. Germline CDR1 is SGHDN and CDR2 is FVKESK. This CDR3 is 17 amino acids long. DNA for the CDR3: TGTGCCAGCAGCCAAGATGAAGGTCCAGGCTATAATTCACCCCTCCACTTT. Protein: CASSQDEGPGYNSPLHF.

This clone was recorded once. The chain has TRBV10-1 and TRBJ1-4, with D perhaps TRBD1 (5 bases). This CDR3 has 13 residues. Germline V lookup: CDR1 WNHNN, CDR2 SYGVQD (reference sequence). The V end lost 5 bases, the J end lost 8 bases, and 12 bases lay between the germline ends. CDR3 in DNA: TGCGCCAGCAGTCGGGCAGGGAACGAAAAACTGTTTTTT. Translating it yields CASSRAGNEKLFF.

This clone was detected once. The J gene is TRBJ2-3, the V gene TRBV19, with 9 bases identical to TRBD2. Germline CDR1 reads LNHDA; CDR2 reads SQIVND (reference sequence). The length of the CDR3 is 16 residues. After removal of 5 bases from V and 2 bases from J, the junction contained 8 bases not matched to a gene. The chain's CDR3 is CASSDGLAKLTDTQYF. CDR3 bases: TGTGCCAGTAGTGACGGACTAGCGAAGCTCACAGATACGCAGTATTTT.

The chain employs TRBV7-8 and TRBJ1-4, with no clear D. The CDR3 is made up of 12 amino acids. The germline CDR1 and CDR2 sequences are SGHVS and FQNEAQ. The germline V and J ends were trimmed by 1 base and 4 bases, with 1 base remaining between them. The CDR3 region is CASSLVNEKLFF. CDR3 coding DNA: TGTGCCAGCAGCTTAGTTAATGAAAAACTGTTTTTT.

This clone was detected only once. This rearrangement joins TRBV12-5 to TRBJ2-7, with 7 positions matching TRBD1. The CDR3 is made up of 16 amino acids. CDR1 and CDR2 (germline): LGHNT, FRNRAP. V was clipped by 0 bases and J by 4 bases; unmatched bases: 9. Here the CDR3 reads CASGLVPGTERYEQYF. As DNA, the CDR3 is TGTGCTAGTGGTTTGGTACCTGGGACAGAAAGATACGAGCAGTACTTC. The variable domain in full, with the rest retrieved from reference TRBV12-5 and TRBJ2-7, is DARVTQTPRHKVTEMGQEVTMRCQPILGHNTVFWYRQTMMQGLELLAYFRNRAPLDDSGMPKDRFSAEMPDATLATLKIQPSEPRDSAVYFCASGLVPGTERYEQYFGPGTRLTVT.

The CDR3 nucleotides read TGTGCCAGCAGAAGCAGGGGGCGAGATGAAAAACTGTTTTTT. Translated: CASRSRGRDEKLFF. This chain connects TRBV6-1 to TRBJ1-4; 8 bases line up with TRBD1. Germline-derived CDR1 and CDR2 are MNHNS and SASEGT. Unmatched junction bases numbered 6, after V lost 6 bases and J lost 6 bases. The CDR3 extends over 14 amino acids.

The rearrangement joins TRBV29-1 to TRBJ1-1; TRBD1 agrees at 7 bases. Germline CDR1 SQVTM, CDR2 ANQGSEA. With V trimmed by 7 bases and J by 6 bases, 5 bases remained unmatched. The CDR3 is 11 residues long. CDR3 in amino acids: CSGTGAAEAFF. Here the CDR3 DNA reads TGCAGCGGCACAGGGGCTGCTGAAGCTTTCTTT.

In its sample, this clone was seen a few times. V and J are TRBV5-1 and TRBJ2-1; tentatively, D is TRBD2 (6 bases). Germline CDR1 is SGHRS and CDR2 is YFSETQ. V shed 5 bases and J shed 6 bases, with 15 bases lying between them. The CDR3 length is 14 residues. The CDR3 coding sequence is TGCGCCAGCAGGCCGGAGGGGTGGGGCAATGAGCAGTTCTTC. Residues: CASRPEGWGNEQFF.

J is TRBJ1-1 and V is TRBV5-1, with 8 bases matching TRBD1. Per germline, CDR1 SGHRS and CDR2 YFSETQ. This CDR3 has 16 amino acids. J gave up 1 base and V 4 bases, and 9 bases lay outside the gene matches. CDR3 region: CASSSDRGNPNTEAFF. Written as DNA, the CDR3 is TGCGCCAGCAGCAGTGACAGGGGCAATCCGAACACTGAAGCTTTCTTT.

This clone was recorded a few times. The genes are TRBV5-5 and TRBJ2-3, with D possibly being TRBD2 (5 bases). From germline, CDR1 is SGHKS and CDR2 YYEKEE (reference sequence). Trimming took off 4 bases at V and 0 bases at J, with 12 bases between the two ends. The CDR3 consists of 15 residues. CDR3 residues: CASSPQEESTDTQYF. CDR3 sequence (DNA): TGTGCCAGCAGCCCCCAGGAGGAGAGCACAGATACGCAGTATTTT.

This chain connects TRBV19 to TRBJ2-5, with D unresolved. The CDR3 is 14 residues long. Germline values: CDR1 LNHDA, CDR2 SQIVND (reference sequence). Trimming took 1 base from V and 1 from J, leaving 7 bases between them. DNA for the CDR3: TGTGCCAGTAGTATAGCAAGGGCCCAAGAGACCCAGTACTTC. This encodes CASSIARAQETQYF.

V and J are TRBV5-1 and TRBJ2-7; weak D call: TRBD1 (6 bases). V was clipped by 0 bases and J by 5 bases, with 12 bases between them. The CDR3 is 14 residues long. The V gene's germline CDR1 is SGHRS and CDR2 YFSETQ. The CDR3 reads CASSLVLQGHEQYF. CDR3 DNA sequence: TGCGCCAGCAGCTTGGTCTTACAGGGCCACGAGCAGTACTTC.

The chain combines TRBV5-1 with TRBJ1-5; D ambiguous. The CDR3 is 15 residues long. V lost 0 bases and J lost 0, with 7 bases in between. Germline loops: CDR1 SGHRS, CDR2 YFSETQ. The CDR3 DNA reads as TGCGCCAGCAGCTTGGATAGTTATAGCAATCAGCCCCAGCATTTT. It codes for CASSLDSYSNQPQHF.

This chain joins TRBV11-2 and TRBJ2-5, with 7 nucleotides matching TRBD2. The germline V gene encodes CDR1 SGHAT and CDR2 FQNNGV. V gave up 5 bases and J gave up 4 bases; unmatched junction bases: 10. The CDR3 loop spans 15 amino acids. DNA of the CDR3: TGTGCCAGCAGCCCGCAGCGGGGCCGGGGAGAGACCCAGTACTTC. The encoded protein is CASSPQRGRGETQYF.

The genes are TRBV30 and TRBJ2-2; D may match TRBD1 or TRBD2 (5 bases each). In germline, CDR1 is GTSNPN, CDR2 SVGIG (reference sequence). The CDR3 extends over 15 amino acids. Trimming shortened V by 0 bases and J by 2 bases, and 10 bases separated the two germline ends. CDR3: CAWSVLDSNTGELFF. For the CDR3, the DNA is TGTGCCTGGAGTGTACTAGACAGCAACACCGGGGAGCTGTTTTTT.

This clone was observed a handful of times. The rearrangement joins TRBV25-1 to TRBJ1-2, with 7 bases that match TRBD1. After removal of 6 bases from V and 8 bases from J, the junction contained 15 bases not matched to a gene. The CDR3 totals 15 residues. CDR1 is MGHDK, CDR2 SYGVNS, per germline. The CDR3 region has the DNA TGTGCCAGCAGCGGCCCGTGGGACAGACTTTTGGGCTACACCTTC. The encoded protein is CASSGPWDRLLGYTF.

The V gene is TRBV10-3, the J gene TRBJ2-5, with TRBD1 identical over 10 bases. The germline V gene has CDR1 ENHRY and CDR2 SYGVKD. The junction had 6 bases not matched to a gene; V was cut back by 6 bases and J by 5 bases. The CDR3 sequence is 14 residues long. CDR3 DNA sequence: TGTGCCATCAGGCCGGGACAGGGGTCGGAGACCCAGTACTTC. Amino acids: CAIRPGQGSETQYF.

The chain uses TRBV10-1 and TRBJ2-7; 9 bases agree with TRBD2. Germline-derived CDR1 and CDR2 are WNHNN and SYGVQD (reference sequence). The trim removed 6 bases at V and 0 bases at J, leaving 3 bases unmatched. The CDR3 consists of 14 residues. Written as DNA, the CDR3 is TGCGCCAGCAGCCCTAGCGGGGACTCCTACGAGCAGTACTTC. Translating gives CASSPSGDSYEQYF.

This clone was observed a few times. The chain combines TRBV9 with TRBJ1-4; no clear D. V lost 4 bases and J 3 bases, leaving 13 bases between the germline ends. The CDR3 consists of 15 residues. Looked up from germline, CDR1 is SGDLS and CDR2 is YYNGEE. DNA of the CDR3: TGTGCCAGCAGCCCTCGGACGGGATCTAATGAAAAACTGTTTTTT. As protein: CASSPRTGSNEKLFF.

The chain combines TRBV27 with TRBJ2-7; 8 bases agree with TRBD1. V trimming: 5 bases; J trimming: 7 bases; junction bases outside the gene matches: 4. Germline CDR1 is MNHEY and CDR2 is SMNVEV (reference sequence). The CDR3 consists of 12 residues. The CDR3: CASSPYRGEQYF. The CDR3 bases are TGTGCCAGCAGTCCATACAGGGGGGAGCAGTACTTC.

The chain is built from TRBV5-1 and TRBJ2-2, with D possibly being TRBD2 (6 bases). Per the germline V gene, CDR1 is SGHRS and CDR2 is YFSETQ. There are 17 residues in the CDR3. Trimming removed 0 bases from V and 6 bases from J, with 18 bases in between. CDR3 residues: CASSLVVVTGDSGELFF. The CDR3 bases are TGCGCCAGCAGCTTGGTTGTAGTGACGGGAGACTCCGGGGAGCTGTTTTTT.

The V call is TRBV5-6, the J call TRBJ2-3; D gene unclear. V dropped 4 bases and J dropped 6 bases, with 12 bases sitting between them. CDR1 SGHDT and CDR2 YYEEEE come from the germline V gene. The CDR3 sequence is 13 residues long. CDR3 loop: CASSQLSGDTQYF. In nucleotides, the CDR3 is TGTGCCAGCAGCCAGCTGAGTGGTGATACGCAGTATTTT.

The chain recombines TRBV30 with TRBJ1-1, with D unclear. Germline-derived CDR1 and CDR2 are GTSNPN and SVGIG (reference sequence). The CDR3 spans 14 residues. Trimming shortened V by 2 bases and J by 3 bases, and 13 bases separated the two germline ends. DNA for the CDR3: TGTGCCTGGAGTAAACAGCTAGACCACACTGAAGCTTTCTTT. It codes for CAWSKQLDHTEAFF.

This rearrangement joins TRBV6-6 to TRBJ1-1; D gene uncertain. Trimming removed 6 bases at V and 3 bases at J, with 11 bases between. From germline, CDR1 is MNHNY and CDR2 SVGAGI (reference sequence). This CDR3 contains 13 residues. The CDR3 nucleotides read TGTGCCAGCAGCCGTAGATTGGACACTGAAGCTTTCTTT. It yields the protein CASSRRLDTEAFF.

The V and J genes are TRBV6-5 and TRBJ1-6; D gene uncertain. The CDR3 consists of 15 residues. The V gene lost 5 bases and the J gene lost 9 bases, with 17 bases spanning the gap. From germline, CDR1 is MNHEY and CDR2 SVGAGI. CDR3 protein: CASSLGSWFGSPLHF. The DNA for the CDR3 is TGTGCCAGCAGTCTTGGGTCGTGGTTCGGTTCACCCCTCCACTTT.

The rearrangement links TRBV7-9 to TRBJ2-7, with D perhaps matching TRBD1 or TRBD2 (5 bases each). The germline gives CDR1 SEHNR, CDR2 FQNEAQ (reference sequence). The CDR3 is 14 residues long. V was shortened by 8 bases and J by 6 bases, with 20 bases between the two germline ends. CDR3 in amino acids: CASEARGNPSEQYF. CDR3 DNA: TGTGCCAGCGAGGCACGGGGCAACCCCAGCGAGCAGTACTTC.

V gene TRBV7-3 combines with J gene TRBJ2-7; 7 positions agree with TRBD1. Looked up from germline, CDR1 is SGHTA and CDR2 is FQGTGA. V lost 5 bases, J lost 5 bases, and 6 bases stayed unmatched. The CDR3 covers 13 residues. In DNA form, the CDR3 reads TGTGCCAGCAGCCCCGACAGGGACCACGAGCAGTACTTC. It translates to CASSPDRDHEQYF.

As DNA, the CDR3 is TGTGCCAGCAGCGAGCCTAGCGGGGGTCTAGATACGCAGTATTTT. Translated: CASSEPSGGLDTQYF. The V and J genes are TRBV7-2 and TRBJ2-3; 10 nucleotides align to TRBD2. Germline trimming cut 5 bases from V and 5 bases from J; bases unmatched to any gene: 7. The CDR3 totals 15 residues. The germline V gene has CDR1 SGHTA and CDR2 FQGNSA.

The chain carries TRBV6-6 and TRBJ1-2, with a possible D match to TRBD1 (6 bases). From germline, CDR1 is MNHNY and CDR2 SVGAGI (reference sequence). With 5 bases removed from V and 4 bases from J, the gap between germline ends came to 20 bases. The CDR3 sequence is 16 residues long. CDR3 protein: CASSTPLGGAFYGYTF. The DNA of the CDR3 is TGTGCCAGCAGTACCCCTCTCGGGGGCGCCTTCTATGGCTACACCTTC.

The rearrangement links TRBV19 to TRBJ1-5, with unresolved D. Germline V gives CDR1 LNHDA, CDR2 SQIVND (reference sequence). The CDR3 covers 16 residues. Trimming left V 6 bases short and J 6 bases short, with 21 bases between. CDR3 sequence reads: CASSGKAHSGSQPQHF. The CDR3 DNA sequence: TGTGCCAGTAGCGGCAAGGCCCACTCTGGCTCTCAGCCCCAGCATTTT.

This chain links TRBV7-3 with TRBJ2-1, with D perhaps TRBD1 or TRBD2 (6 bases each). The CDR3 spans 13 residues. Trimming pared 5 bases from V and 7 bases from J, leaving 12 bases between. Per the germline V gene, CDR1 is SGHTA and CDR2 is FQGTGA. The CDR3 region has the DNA TGTGCCAGCAGCCCCCGAGGGGGGAATGAGCAGTTCTTC. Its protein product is CASSPRGGNEQFF.